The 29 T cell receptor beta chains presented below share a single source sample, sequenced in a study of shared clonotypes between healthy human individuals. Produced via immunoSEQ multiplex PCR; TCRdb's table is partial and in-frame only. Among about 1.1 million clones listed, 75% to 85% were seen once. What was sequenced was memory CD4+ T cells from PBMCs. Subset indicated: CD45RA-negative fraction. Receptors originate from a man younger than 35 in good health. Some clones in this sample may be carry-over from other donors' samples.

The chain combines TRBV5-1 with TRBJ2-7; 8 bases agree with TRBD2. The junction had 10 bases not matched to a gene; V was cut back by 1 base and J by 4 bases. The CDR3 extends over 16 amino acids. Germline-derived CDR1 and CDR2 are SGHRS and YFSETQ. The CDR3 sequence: CASSLSSGGSWYEQYF. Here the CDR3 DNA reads TGCGCCAGCAGCTTGAGTTCGGGGGGGTCTTGGTACGAGCAGTACTTC.

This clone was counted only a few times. The CDR3 DNA reads as TGTGCCAGCGGCGAGCGGGGGGGAGGCTACGAGCAGTACTTC. This gives the protein CASGERGGGYEQYF. The rearrangement links TRBV27 to TRBJ2-7; 10 bases fit TRBD2. V was clipped by 8 bases and J by 3 bases; unmatched bases: 7. Germline V CDR1 and CDR2: MNHEY, SMNVEV (reference sequence). CDR3 length equals 14 residues.

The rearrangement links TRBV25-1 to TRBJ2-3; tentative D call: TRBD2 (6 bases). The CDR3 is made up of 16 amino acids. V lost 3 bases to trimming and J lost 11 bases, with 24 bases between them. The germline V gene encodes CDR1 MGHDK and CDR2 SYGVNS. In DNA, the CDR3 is TGTGCCAGCAGTGATGACCCCCCGAGACCGCGGGATGGGCAGTATTTT. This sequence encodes CASSDDPPRPRDGQYF.

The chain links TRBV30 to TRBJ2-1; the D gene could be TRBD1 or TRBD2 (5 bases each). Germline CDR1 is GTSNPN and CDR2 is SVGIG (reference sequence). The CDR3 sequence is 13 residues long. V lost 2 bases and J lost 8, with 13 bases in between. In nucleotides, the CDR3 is TGTGCCTGGAGTCCGGGGCTAGTCGATGAGCAGTTCTTC. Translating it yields CAWSPGLVDEQFF.

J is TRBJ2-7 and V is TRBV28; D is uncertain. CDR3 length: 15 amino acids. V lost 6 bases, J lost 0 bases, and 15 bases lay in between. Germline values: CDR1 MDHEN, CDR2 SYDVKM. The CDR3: CASRRPQILSYEQYF. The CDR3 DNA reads TGTGCCAGCAGACGACCCCAAATACTCTCCTACGAGCAGTACTTC.

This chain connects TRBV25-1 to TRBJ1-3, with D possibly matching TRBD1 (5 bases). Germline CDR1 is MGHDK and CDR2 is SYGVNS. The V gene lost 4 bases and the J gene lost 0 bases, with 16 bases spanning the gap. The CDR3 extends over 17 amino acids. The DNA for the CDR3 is TGTGCCAGCAGTGCACCACCGGGACGGTTCTCTGGAAACACCATATATTTT. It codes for CASSAPPGRFSGNTIYF.

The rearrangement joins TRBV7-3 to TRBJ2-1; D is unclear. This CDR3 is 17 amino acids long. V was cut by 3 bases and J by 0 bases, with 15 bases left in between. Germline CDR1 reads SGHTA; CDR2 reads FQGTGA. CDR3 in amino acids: CASSFDPGTRSYNEQFF. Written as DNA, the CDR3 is TGTGCCAGCAGCTTTGACCCTGGCACCCGCTCCTACAATGAGCAGTTCTTC.

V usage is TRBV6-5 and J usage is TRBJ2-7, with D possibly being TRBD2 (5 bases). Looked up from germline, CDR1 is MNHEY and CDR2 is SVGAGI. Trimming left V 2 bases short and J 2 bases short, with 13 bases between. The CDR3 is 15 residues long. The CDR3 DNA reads TGTGCCAGCAGTTACACCCCGACTACACCCTACGAGCAGTACTTC. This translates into CASSYTPTTPYEQYF.

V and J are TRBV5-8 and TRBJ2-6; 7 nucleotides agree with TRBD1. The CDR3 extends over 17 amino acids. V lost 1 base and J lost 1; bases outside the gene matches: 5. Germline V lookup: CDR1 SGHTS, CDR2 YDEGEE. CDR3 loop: CASSLSRGLSGANVLTF. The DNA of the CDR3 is TGTGCCAGCAGCTTGAGTAGGGGGCTATCTGGGGCCAACGTCCTGACTTTC.

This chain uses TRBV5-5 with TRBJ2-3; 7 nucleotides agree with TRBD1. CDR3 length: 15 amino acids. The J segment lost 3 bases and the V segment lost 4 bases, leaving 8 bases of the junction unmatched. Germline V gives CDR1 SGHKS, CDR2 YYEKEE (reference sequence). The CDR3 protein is CASSPMTGNTDTQYF. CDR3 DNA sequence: TGTGCCAGCAGCCCCATGACAGGGAATACAGATACGCAGTATTTT.

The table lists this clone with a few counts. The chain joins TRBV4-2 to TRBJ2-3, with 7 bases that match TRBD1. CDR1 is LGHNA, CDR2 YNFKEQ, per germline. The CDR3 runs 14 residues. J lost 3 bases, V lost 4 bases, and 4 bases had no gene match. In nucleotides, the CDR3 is TGTGCCAGCAGCCCGGGACAGACAACAGATACGCAGTATTTT. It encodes CASSPGQTTDTQYF.

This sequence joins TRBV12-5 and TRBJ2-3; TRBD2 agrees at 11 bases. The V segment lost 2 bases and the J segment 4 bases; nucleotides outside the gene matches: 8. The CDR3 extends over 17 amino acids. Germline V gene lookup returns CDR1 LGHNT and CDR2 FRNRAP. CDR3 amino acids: CASGLILAGGVPDTQYF. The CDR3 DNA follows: TGTGCTAGTGGTTTGATTCTAGCGGGAGGTGTCCCAGATACGCAGTATTTT.

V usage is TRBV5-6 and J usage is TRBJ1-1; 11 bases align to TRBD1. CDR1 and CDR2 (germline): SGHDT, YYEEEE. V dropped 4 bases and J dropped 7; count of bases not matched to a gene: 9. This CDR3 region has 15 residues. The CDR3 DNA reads TGTGCCAGCAGCCCAAGGACAGGGGGCATTGGTGAAGCTTTCTTT. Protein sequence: CASSPRTGGIGEAFF.

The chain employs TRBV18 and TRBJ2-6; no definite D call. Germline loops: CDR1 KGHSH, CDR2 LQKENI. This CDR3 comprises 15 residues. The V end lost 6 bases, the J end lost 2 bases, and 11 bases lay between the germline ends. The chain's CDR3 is CASSTHQAGANVLTF. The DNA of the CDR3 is TGTGCCAGCTCGACGCACCAGGCTGGGGCCAACGTCCTGACTTTC.

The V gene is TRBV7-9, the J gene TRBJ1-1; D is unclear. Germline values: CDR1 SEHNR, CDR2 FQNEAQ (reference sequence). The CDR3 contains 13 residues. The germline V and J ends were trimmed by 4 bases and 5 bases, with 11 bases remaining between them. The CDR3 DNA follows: TGTGCCAGCAGCTCGACAAGGGAGACTGAAGCTTTCTTT. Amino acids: CASSSTRETEAFF.

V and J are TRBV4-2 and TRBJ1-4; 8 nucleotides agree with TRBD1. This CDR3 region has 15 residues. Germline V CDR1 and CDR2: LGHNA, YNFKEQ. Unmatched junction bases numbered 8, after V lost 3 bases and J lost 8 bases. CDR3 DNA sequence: TGTGCCAGCAGCCACACACAGGGGGTTGGGGAAAAACTGTTTTTT. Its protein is CASSHTQGVGEKLFF.

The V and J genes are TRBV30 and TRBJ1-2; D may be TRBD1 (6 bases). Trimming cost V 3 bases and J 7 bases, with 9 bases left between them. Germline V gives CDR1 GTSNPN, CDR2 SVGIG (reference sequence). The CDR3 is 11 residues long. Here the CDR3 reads CAWRETGGYTF. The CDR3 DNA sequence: TGTGCCTGGAGAGAGACAGGTGGCTACACCTTC. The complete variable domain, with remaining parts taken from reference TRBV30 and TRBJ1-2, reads SQTIHQWPATLVQPVGSPLSLECTVEGTSNPNLYWYRQAAGRGLQLLFYSVGIGQISSEVPQNLSASRPQDRQFILSSKKLLLSDSGFYLCAWRETGGYTFGSGTRLTVV.

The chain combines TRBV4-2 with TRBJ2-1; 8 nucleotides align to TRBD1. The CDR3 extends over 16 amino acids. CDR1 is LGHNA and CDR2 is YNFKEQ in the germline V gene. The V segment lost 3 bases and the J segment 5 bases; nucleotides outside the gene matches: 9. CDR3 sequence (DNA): TGTGCCAGCAGCCAGATCGACGGGGGACAGGACAATGAGCAGTTCTTC. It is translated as CASSQIDGGQDNEQFF.

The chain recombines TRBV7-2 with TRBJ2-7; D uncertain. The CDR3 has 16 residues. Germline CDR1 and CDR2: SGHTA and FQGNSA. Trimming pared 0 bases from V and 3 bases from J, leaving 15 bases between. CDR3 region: CASSLAALGGNYEQYF. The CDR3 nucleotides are TGTGCCAGCAGCTTAGCGGCTCTCGGTGGGAACTACGAGCAGTACTTC.

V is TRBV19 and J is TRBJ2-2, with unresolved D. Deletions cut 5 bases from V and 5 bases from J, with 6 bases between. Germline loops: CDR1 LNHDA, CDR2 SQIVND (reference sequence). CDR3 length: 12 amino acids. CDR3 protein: CASSPSTGELFF. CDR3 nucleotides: TGTGCCAGTAGTCCATCGACCGGGGAGCTGTTTTTT.

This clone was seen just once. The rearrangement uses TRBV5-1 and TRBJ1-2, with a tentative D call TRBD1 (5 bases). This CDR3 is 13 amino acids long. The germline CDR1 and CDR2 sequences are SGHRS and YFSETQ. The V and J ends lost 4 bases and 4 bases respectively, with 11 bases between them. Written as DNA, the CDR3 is TGCGCCAGCAGCAGCCAGGGCGGCTATGGCTACACCTTC. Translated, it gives CASSSQGGYGYTF.

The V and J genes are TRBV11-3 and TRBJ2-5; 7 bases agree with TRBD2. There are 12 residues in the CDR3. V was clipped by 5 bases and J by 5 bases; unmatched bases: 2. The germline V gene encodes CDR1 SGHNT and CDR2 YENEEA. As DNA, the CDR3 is TGTGCCAGCAGCGCGGGGGAGGAGACCCAGTACTTC. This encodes CASSAGEETQYF.

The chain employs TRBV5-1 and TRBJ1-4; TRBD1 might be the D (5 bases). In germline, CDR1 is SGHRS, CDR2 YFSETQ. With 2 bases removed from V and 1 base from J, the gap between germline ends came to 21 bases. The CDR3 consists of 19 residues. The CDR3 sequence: CASSFVSGTAGRTNEKLFF. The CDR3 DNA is TGCGCCAGCAGCTTCGTATCGGGGACTGCGGGAAGAACTAATGAAAAACTGTTTTTT.

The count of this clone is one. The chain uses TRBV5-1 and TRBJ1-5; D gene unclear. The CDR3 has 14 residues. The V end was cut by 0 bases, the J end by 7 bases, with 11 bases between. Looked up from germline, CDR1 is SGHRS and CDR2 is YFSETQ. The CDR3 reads CASSLGAGEQPQHF. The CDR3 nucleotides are TGCGCCAGCAGCTTGGGGGCAGGAGAGCAGCCCCAGCATTTT.

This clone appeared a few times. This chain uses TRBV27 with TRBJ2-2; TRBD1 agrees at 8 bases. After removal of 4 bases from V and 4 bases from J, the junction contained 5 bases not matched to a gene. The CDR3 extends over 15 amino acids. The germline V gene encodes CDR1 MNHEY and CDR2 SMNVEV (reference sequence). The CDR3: CASSYRGLATGELFF. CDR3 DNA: TGTGCCAGCAGTTACAGGGGGTTGGCCACCGGGGAGCTGTTTTTT.

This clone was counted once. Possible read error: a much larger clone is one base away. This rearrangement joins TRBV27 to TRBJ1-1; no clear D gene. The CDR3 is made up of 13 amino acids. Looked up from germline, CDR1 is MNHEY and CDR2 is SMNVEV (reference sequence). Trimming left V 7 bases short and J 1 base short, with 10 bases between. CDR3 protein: CASNLWRNTEAFF. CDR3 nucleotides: TGTGCCAGCAATTTGTGGAGGAACACTGAAGCTTTCTTT.

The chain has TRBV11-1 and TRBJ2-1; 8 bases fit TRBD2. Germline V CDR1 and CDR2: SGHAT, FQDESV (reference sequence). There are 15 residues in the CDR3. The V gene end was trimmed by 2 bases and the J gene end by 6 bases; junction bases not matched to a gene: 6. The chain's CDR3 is CASSLLAGAFNEQFF. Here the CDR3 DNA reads TGTGCCAGCAGCTTACTAGCGGGCGCTTTCAATGAGCAGTTCTTC.

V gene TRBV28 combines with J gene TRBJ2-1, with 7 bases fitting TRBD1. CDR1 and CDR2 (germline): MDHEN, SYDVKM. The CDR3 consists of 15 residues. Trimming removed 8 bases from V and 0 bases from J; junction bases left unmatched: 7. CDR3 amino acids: CASPPRTGSYNEQFF. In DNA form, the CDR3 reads TGTGCCAGCCCCCCTCGGACAGGCTCCTACAATGAGCAGTTCTTC.

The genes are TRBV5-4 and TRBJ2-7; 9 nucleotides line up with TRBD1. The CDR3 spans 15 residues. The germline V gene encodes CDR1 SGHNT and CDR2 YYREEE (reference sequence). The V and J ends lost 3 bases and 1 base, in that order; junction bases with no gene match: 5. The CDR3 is CASSSRDRDSYEQYF. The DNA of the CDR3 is TGTGCCAGCAGCTCCCGGGACAGGGATTCCTACGAGCAGTACTTC.